The entry that follows covers one T cell receptor beta chain sequence. No antigen is known for it. The same CDR3 is also encoded by other DNA sequences in this sample. Patients had blood sampled at baseline and again on cycle 4 day 1 and cycle 7 day 1. These data originate in a study of OX40 agonist ivuxolimab in advanced cancers. Study-wide context: Patients received the agonistic anti-OX40 (CD134) antibody ivuxolimab. Study-wide findings and caveats: Expanded clones tended on average to be more numerous among CD8+ T cells than CD4+.

TCRdb keeps only in-frame clones here, not all; method: immunoSEQ multiplex PCR. This sample has fewer than 65,000 clones, with about nine tenths found just once. CDR3 size: 14 residues. V was trimmed by 1 base and J by 0 bases, leaving 7 bases between them. Germline lookup yields CDR1 SEHNR and CDR2 FQNEAQ (reference sequence). The clonotype originates from an adult with an advanced solid tumor such as melanoma, head and neck, liver or kidney cancer. The sequenced sample was CD4+ or CD8+ T cells sorted from blood, obtained in a trial of the OX40 agonist ivuxolimab. The gene calls are TRBV7-9 and TRBJ2-7; D is perhaps TRBD2 (6 bases). DNA for the CDR3: TGTGCCAGCAGCTTAGGGCGGGACTCCTACGAGCAGTACTTC. Translation gives CASSLGRDSYEQYF.